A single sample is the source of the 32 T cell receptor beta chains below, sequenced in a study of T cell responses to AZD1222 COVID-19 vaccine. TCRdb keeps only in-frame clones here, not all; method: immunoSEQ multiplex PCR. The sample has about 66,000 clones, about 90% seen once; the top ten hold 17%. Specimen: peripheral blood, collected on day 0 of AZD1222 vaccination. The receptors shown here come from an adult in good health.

This CDR3 reads CASSQELYRASYEQYF. The CDR3 DNA sequence: TGCGCCAGCAGCCAAGAATTGTACAGGGCCTCCTACGAGCAGTACTTC. The chain couples TRBV4-1 to TRBJ2-7, with D perhaps matching TRBD1 (6 bases). The CDR3 is 16 residues long. V lost 0 bases and J 0 bases, leaving 12 bases between the germline ends. Germline CDR1 is MGHRA and CDR2 is YSYEKL.

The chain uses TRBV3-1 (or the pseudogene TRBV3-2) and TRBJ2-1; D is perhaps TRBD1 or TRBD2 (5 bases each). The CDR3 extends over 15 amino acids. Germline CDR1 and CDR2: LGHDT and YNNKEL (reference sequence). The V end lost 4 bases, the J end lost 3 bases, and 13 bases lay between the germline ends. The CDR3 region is CASSLSEGFYNEQFF. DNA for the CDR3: TGTGCCAGCAGCCTATCCGAGGGGTTCTACAATGAGCAGTTCTTC.

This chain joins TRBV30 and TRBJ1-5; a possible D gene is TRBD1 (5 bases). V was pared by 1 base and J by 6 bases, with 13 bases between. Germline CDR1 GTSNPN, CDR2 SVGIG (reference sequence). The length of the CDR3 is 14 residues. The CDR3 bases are TGTGCCTGGAGTGCCAAGACAGTATCTCAGCCCCAGCATTTT. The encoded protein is CAWSAKTVSQPQHF.

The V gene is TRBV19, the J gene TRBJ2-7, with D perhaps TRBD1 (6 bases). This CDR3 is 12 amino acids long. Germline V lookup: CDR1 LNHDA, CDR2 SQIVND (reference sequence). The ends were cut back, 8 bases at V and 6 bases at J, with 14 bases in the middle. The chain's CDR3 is CASSDRTIEQYF. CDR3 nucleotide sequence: TGTGCCAGTTCCGACAGGACAATCGAGCAGTACTTC.

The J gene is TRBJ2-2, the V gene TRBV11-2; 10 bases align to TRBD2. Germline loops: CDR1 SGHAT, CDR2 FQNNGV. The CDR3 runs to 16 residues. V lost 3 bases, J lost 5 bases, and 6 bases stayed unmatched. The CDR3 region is CASSFSGGALTGELFF. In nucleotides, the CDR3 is TGTGCCAGCAGCTTCAGCGGGGGGGCCTTGACCGGGGAGCTGTTTTTT.

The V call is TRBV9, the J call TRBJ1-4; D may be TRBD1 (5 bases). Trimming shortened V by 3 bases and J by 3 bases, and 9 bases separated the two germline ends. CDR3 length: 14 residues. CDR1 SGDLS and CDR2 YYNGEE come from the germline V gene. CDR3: CASSEQVSNEKLFF. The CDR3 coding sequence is TGTGCCAGCAGCGAACAGGTATCTAATGAAAAACTGTTTTTT. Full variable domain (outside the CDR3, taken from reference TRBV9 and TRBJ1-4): DSGVTQTPKHLITATGQRVTLRCSPRSGDLSVYWYQQSLDQGLQFLIQYYNGEERAKGNILERFSAQQFPDLHSELNLSSLELGDSALYFCASSEQVSNEKLFFGSGTQLSVL.

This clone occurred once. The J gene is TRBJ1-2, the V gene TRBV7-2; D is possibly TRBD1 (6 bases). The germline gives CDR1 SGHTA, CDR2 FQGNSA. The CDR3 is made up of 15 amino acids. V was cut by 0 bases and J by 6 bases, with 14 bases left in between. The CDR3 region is CASSLAAQGLHGYTF. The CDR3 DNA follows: TGTGCCAGCAGCTTAGCAGCACAGGGATTGCATGGCTACACCTTC.

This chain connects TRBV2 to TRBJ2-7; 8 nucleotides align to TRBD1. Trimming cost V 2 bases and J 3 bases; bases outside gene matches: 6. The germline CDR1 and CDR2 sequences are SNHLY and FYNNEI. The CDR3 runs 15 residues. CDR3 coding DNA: TGTGCCAGCAGTGAATCAGGGGGCGCCTACTACGAGCAGTACTTC. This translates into CASSESGGAYYEQYF. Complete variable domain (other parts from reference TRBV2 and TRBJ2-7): EPEVTQTPSHQVTQMGQEVILRCVPISNHLYFYWYRQILGQKVEFLVSFYNNEISEKSEIFDDQFSVERPDGSNFTLKIRSTKLEDSAMYFCASSESGGAYYEQYFGPGTRLTVT.

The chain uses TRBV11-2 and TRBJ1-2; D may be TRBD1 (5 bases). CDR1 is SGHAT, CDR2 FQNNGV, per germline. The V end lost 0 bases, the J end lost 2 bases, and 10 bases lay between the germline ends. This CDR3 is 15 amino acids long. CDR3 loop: CASSLDRAGNYGYTF. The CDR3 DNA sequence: TGTGCCAGCAGCTTAGATAGGGCAGGGAACTATGGCTACACCTTC.

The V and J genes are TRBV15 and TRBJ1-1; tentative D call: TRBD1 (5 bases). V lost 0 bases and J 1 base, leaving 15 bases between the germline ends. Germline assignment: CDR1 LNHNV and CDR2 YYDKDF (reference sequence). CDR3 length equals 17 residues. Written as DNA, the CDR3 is TGTGCCACCAGCAGAGATCGTTGGGGGATCGGGAACACTGAAGCTTTCTTT. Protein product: CATSRDRWGIGNTEAFF.

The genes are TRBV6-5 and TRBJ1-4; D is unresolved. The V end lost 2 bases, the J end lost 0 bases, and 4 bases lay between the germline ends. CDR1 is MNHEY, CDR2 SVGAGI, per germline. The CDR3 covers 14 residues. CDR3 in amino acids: CASSYGATNEKLFF. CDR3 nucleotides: TGTGCCAGCAGTTACGGTGCAACTAATGAAAAACTGTTTTTT.

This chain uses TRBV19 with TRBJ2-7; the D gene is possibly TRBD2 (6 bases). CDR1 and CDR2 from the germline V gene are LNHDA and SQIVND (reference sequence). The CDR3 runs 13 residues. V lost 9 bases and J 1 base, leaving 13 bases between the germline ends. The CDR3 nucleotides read TGTGCCAGCGATGCTGGGGGGTCCTACGAGCAGTACTTC. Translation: CASDAGGSYEQYF.

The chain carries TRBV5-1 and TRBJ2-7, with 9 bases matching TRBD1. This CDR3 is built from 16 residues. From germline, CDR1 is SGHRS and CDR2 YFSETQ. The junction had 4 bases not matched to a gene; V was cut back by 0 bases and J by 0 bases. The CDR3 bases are TGCGCCAGCAGCTTGGAAGGGACAGGGAGCTCCTACGAGCAGTACTTC. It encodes CASSLEGTGSSYEQYF.

The CDR3 nucleotides are TGTGCCAGCAGTGAAGGGAACACCGGGGAGCTGTTTTTT. The encoded protein is CASSEGNTGELFF. V is TRBV6-4 and J is TRBJ2-2, with D hard to call. The CDR3 totals 13 residues. The V gene's germline CDR1 is MRHNA and CDR2 SNTAGT. V lost 3 bases, J lost 1 base, and 3 bases lay in between.

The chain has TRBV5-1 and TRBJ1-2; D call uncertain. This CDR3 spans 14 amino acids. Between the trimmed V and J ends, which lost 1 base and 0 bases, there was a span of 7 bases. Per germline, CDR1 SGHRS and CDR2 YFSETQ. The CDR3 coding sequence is TGCGCCAGCAGCTTGAGAGAAGCTAACTATGGCTACACCTTC. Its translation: CASSLREANYGYTF.

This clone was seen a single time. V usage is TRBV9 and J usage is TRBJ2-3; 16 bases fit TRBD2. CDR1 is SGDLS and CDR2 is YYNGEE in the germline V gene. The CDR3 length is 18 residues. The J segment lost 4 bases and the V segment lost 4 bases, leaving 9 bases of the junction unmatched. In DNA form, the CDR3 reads TGTGCCAGCAGCCGGAATTCCGGGACTAGCGGGGGGGCAGATACGCAGTATTTT. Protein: CASSRNSGTSGGADTQYF.

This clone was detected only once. The CDR3 sequence is CASSLGGSRRDYGYTF. DNA of the CDR3: TGCGCCAGCAGCTTGGGAGGATCCCGGAGGGACTATGGCTACACCTTC. The rearrangement uses TRBV5-1 and TRBJ1-2; D is unresolved. CDR1 and CDR2 (germline): SGHRS, YFSETQ. Trimming removed 0 bases from V and 3 bases from J, with 15 bases in between. This CDR3 is 16 amino acids long.

The CDR3 nucleotides are TGTGCCAGCAGTGAAGGACAGGGCAATCAGCCCCAGCATTTT. It is translated as CASSEGQGNQPQHF. The chain is built from TRBV6-1 and TRBJ1-5; possible D gene TRBD1, 6 bases. V was shortened by 1 base and J by 2 bases, with 6 bases between the two germline ends. There are 14 residues in the CDR3. Per the germline V gene, CDR1 is MNHNS and CDR2 is SASEGT.

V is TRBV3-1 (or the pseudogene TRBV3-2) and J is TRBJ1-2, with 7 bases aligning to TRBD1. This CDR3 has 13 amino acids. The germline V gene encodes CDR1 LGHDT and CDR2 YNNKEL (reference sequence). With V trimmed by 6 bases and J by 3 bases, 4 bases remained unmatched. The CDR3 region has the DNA TGTGCCAGCAGGATTCAGGGGGACTATGGCTACACCTTC. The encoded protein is CASRIQGDYGYTF.

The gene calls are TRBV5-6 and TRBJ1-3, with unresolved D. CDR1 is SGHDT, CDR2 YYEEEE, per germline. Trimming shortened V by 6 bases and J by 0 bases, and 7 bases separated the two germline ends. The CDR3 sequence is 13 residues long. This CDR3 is CASMQTSGNTIYF. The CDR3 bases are TGTGCCAGCATGCAGACCTCTGGAAACACCATATATTTT.

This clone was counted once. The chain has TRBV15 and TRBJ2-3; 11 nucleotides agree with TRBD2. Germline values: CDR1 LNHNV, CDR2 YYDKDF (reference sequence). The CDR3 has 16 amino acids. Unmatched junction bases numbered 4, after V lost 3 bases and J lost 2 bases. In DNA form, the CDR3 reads TGTGCCACCAGCAGGCCGACTAGCGGGAACACAGATACGCAGTATTTT. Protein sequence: CATSRPTSGNTDTQYF.

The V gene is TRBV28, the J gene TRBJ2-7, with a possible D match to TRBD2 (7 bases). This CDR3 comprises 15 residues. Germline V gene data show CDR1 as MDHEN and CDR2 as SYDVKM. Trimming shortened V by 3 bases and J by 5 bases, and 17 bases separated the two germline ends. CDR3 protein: CASSLQSGDIHEQYF. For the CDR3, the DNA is TGTGCCAGCAGTTTGCAAAGCGGGGACATCCACGAGCAGTACTTC.

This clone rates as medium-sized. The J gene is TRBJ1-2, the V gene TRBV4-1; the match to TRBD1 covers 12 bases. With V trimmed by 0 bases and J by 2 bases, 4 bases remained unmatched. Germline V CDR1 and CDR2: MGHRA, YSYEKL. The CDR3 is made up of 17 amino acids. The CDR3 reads CASSQEGTGGPNYGYTF. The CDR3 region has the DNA TGCGCCAGCAGCCAAGAAGGGACAGGGGGCCCGAACTATGGCTACACCTTC.

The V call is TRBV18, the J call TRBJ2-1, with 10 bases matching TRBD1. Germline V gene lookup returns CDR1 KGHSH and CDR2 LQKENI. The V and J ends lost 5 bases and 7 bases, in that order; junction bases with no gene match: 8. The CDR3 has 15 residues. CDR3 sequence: CASSTGTGDRNEQFF. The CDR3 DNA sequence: TGTGCCAGCTCAACCGGGACAGGGGATAGGAATGAGCAGTTCTTC.

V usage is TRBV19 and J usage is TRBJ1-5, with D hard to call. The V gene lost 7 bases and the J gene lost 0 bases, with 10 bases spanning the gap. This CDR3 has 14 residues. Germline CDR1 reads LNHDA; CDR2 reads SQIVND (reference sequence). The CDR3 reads CASNPSYSNQPQHF. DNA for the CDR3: TGTGCCAGTAACCCGAGCTATAGCAATCAGCCCCAGCATTTT.

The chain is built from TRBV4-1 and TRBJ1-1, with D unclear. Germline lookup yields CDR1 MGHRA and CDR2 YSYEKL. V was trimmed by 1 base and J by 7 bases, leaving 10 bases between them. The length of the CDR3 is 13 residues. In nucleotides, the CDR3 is TGCGCCAGCAGCCAAGCCCCCCCCTATGAAGCTTTCTTT. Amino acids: CASSQAPPYEAFF.

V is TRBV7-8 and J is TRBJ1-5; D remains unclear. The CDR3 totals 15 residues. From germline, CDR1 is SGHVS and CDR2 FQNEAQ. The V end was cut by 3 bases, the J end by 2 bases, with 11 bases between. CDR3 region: CASSFTGVGNQPQHF. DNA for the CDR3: TGTGCCAGCAGCTTCACTGGAGTCGGCAATCAGCCCCAGCATTTT.

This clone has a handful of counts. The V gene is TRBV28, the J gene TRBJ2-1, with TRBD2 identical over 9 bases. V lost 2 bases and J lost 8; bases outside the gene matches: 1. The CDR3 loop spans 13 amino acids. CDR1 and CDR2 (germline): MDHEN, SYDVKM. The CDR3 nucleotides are TGTGCCAGCAGTTTAATAGCGGGAGATGAGCAGTTCTTC. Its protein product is CASSLIAGDEQFF. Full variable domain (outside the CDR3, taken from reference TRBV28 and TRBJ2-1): DVKVTQSSRYLVKRTGEKVFLECVQDMDHENMFWYRQDPGLGLRLIYFSYDVKMKEKGDIPEGYSVSREKKERFSLILESASTNQTSMYLCASSLIAGDEQFFGPGTRLTVL.

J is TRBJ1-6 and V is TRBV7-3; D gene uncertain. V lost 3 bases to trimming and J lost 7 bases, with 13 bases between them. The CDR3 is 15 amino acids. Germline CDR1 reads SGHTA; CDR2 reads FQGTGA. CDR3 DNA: TGTGCCAGCAGCTTTGCAGCCTCAAAGAATTCACCCCTCCACTTT. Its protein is CASSFAASKNSPLHF.

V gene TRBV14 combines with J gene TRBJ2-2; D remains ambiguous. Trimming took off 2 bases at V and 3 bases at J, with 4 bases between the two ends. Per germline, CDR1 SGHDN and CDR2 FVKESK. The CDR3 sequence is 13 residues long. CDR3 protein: CASSQRYTGELFF. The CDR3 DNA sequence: TGTGCCAGCAGCCAAAGGTACACCGGGGAGCTGTTTTTT. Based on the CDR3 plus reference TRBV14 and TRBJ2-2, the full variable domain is EAGVTQFPSHSVIEKGQTVTLRCDPISGHDNLYWYRRVMGKEIKFLLHFVKESKQDESGMPNNRFLAERTGGTYSTLKVQPAELEDSGVYFCASSQRYTGELFFGEGSRLTVL.

The CDR3 region is CASSPSRWGFANTGELFF. In DNA, the CDR3 is TGCGCCAGCAGCCCTAGCCGTTGGGGGTTCGCGAACACCGGGGAGCTGTTTTTT. The rearrangement links TRBV5-1 to TRBJ2-2; D assignment may be TRBD1 or TRBD2 (5 bases each). The germline gives CDR1 SGHRS, CDR2 YFSETQ. V was trimmed by 4 bases and J by 0 bases, leaving 19 bases between them. CDR3 length: 18 amino acids.

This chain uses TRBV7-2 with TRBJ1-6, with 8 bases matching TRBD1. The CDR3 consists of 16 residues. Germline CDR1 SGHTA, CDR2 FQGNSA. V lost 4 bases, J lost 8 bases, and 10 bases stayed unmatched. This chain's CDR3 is CASSYIFDRGDSPLHF. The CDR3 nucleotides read TGTGCCAGCAGCTACATCTTCGACAGGGGAGATTCACCCCTCCACTTT.